Following are 26 T cell receptor beta chains from one sample sequenced in a study of regulatory dendritic cells for organ transplantation. These receptors are not linked to any known antigen. Sorted T cells were CFSE-labeled and cultured four to five days with allogeneic regulatory or mature dendritic cells at 1:10. The method was immunoSEQ multiplex PCR; TCRdb's version includes in-frame clones alone and lacks a portion of them. The sample yields 3,500 to 5,000 clones, about two thirds seen once. Sequences were obtained from memory CD8+ T cells from blood cultured with dendritic cells. Subset specified: CD45RO+ memory T cells. Receptors were obtained from a human donor in good health.

The chain recombines TRBV27 with TRBJ1-2, with D possibly matching TRBD1 (5 bases). CDR1 MNHEY and CDR2 SMNVEV come from the germline V gene (reference sequence). V was trimmed by 1 base and J by 7 bases, leaving 16 bases between them. The CDR3 covers 15 residues. In DNA, the CDR3 is TGTGCCAGCAGTTTATTTCCCGGGGCCAGTTTTGGCTACACCTTC. Translating it yields CASSLFPGASFGYTF.

Notes on this clone: At one end, the junction sequence differs from germline, possibly due to a read error. CDR3 DNA sequence: TGTGCCATCAGTGGGTTGCGGGAGGGCTCCTACGAGCAGTACTTC. This translates into CAISGLREGSYEQYF. The V call is TRBV6-1, the J call TRBJ2-7; 9 positions agree with TRBD2. Germline V CDR1 and CDR2: MNHNS, SASEGT. The CDR3 length is 15 residues.

CDR3 amino acids: CASSPRDREGDTGELFF. CDR3 sequence (DNA): TGTGCCAGCAGTCCCCGGGACAGGGAAGGAGACACCGGGGAGCTGTTTTTT. This sequence joins TRBV27 and TRBJ2-2, with TRBD1 identical over 9 bases. The CDR3 is 17 amino acids. Looked up from germline, CDR1 is MNHEY and CDR2 is SMNVEV (reference sequence). V lost 5 bases, J lost 3 bases, and 10 bases stayed unmatched.

The chain links TRBV7-2 to TRBJ2-5; TRBD1 matches 9 bases. Germline V gene data show CDR1 as SGHTA and CDR2 as FQGNSA. J lost 4 bases, V lost 1 base, and 13 bases had no gene match. This CDR3 is 18 amino acids long. The CDR3 here is CASSLGITGGWDRETQYF. The CDR3 nucleotides are TGTGCCAGCAGCTTAGGCATAACAGGGGGCTGGGATCGAGAGACCCAGTACTTC.

The chain couples TRBV7-9 to TRBJ2-5, with no clear D. This CDR3 has 15 amino acids. Germline lookup yields CDR1 SEHNR and CDR2 FQNEAQ (reference sequence). V was pared by 4 bases and J by 5 bases, with 17 bases between. CDR3 sequence: CASSSLIGGAETQYF. The CDR3 nucleotides read TGTGCCAGCAGCTCCCTCATCGGCGGAGCTGAGACCCAGTACTTC.

V usage is TRBV5-6 and J usage is TRBJ1-1, with no clear D. CDR3 length: 15 amino acids. From germline, CDR1 is SGHDT and CDR2 YYEEEE. V was trimmed by 7 bases and J by 5 bases, leaving 21 bases between them. The CDR3 nucleotides read TGTGCCAGCTTCCGCCGGGCGGGTCTTTCGACTGAAGCTTTCTTT. Translation: CASFRRAGLSTEAFF.

The V and J genes are TRBV7-2 and TRBJ2-1, with TRBD1 matching 8 bases. This CDR3 has 15 residues. Trimming cost V 3 bases and J 5 bases; bases outside gene matches: 6. Germline lookup yields CDR1 SGHTA and CDR2 FQGNSA. The CDR3, as DNA: TGTGCCAGCAGCTTTGGTCAGGGGGCCCACAATGAGCAGTTCTTC. Amino acids: CASSFGQGAHNEQFF.

V gene TRBV19 combines with J gene TRBJ2-7; weak D call: TRBD2 (7 bases). CDR3 length: 16 residues. Germline V gives CDR1 LNHDA, CDR2 SQIVND (reference sequence). Between the trimmed V and J ends, which lost 3 bases and 5 bases, there was a span of 20 bases. The DNA for the CDR3 is TGTGCCAGTAGTATGATTGCGGGGGCAGGGCTGAACGAGCAGTACTTC. It yields the protein CASSMIAGAGLNEQYF.

Here the CDR3 DNA reads TGTGCCAGCTCACCACCGAACGGCTACTACGAGCAGTACTTC. This sequence encodes CASSPPNGYYEQYF. The V gene is TRBV18, the J gene TRBJ2-5; D unclear. Near its end, the DNA agrees better with TRBJ2-7, so the J call may be wrong. The germline V gene has CDR1 KGHSH and CDR2 LQKENI. There are 14 residues in the CDR3.

This clone was recorded a few times. The V call is TRBV10-3, the J call TRBJ2-1; 9 nucleotides match TRBD2. Germline V gene lookup returns CDR1 ENHRY and CDR2 SYGVKD. The CDR3 extends over 17 amino acids. Losses at the gene ends were 0 bases for V and 5 bases for J; bases not matched to a gene: 8. The CDR3 here is CAISESAASGDHNEQFF. The CDR3, as DNA: TGTGCCATCAGTGAGTCGGCGGCTAGCGGGGACCACAATGAGCAGTTCTTC.

This chain uses TRBV27 with TRBJ1-5, with TRBD1 matching 9 bases. The CDR3 is 14 residues long. Germline V gives CDR1 MNHEY, CDR2 SMNVEV (reference sequence). Trimming removed 7 bases from V and 9 bases from J; junction bases left unmatched: 10. The CDR3: CASTPGQGMTPQHF. CDR3 sequence (DNA): TGTGCCAGCACACCGGGACAGGGTATGACGCCCCAGCATTTT.

The chain recombines TRBV7-9 with TRBJ2-7; possibly TRBD1 or TRBD2 for D (6 bases each). Trimming removed 4 bases from V and 6 bases from J, with 22 bases in between. The germline gives CDR1 SEHNR, CDR2 FQNEAQ (reference sequence). CDR3 length: 16 residues. The CDR3 DNA follows: TGTGCCAGCAGCTCACCTATTGGGGGGCTCCTTGGCGAGCAGTACTTC. Its translation is CASSSPIGGLLGEQYF. The whole variable domain, remainder taken from reference TRBV7-9 and TRBJ2-7, is DTGVSQNPRHKITKRGQNVTFRCDPISEHNRLYWYRQTLGQGPEFLTYFQNEAQLEKSRLLSDRFSAERPKGSFSTLEIQRTEQGDSAMYLCASSSPIGGLLGEQYFGPGTRLTVT.

V gene TRBV4-2 combines with J gene TRBJ2-7, with a possible D match to TRBD1 (6 bases). Trimming pared 1 base from V and 2 bases from J, leaving 12 bases between. The CDR3 covers 15 residues. CDR1 LGHNA and CDR2 YNFKEQ come from the germline V gene. For the CDR3, the DNA is TGTGCCAGCAGCCAAGTCCGGGACATCACCTACGAGCAGTACTTC. Translation: CASSQVRDITYEQYF.

This clone was observed a few times. The V gene is TRBV6-1, the J gene TRBJ2-1; 15 bases match TRBD2. The CDR3 totals 18 residues. Germline V gene lookup returns CDR1 MNHNS and CDR2 SASEGT. Trimming removed 5 bases from V and 2 bases from J; junction bases left unmatched: 7. The CDR3 DNA sequence: TGTGCCAGCAGTCAAGGACTAGCGGGAGGGCCCCCCTACAATGAGCAGTTCTTC. Amino acid sequence: CASSQGLAGGPPYNEQFF.

J is TRBJ2-7 and V is TRBV6-6; 8 bases align to TRBD2. Trimming removed 2 bases from V and 5 bases from J; junction bases left unmatched: 5. The CDR3 runs 14 residues. Germline V lookup: CDR1 MNHNY, CDR2 SVGAGI (reference sequence). The CDR3 region is CASSYVAGGHEQYF. CDR3 nucleotide sequence: TGTGCCAGCAGTTACGTCGCGGGAGGTCACGAGCAGTACTTC.

The J gene is TRBJ1-5, the V gene TRBV21-1; the DNA was not compared with TRBD1, the D call given in the table. TRBV21-1 corresponds to a pseudogene. CDR3 size: 16 residues. Here the CDR3 DNA reads TGTGCCAGCAGCCTGCCCATTGACAGGAGCAATCAGCCCCAGCATTTT. The encoded protein is CASSLPIDRSNQPQHF.

V gene TRBV28 combines with J gene TRBJ2-1; D is unresolved. Per germline, CDR1 MDHEN and CDR2 SYDVKM. The germline V and J ends were trimmed by 4 bases and 4 bases, with 14 bases remaining between them. The CDR3 extends over 15 amino acids. The CDR3 DNA sequence: TGTGCCAGCAGTTCTCAGGACGGGCTATACAATGAGCAGTTCTTC. It codes for CASSSQDGLYNEQFF.

This clone was seen more than once but under ten times. This chain joins TRBV4-2 and TRBJ2-7, with D possibly being TRBD2 (6 bases). The V and J ends lost 6 bases and 3 bases respectively, with 12 bases between them. The CDR3 length is 13 residues. Germline assignment: CDR1 LGHNA and CDR2 YNFKEQ. DNA for the CDR3: TGTGCCAGCAGGCTAGCGAGGGACTACGAGCAGTACTTC. Translating gives CASRLARDYEQYF.

This clone is judged large (0.1 to 1%). The chain uses TRBV28 and TRBJ2-5; D possibly uses TRBD1 or TRBD2 (5 bases each). With 2 bases removed from V and 1 base from J, the gap between germline ends came to 11 bases. There are 15 residues in the CDR3. CDR1 is MDHEN and CDR2 is SYDVKM in the germline V gene. The CDR3 protein is CASSLEYGGQETQYF. CDR3 coding DNA: TGTGCCAGCAGTTTAGAGTATGGGGGCCAAGAGACCCAGTACTTC.

This clone is labeled large (0.1 to 1%). V is TRBV27 and J is TRBJ1-2, with unresolved D. CDR1 MNHEY and CDR2 SMNVEV come from the germline V gene (reference sequence). V dropped 6 bases and J dropped 2 bases, with 10 bases sitting between them. This CDR3 is built from 13 residues. The CDR3 spells CASRSTENYGYTF. The CDR3 DNA reads as TGTGCCAGCAGGTCAACAGAAAACTATGGCTACACCTTC.

The chain is built from TRBV7-9 and TRBJ1-2; no clear D. The CDR3 totals 12 residues. Germline values: CDR1 SEHNR, CDR2 FQNEAQ (reference sequence). The ends were cut back, 1 base at V and 8 bases at J, with 8 bases in the middle. The CDR3 bases are TGTGCCAGCAGCTTAGGGAGTTGGGGCTACACCTTC. Translating gives CASSLGSWGYTF.

In its sample, this clone was seen once. The rearrangement joins TRBV19 to TRBJ1-5, with a possible D match to TRBD1 (5 bases). Deletions cut 5 bases from V and 5 bases from J, with 16 bases between. Germline V CDR1 and CDR2: LNHDA, SQIVND (reference sequence). The length of the CDR3 is 15 residues. The CDR3: CASSWSVGGDQPQHF. For the CDR3, the DNA is TGTGCCAGTAGTTGGTCGGTGGGGGGGGATCAGCCCCAGCATTTT.

The chain is built from TRBV27 and TRBJ2-3; no clear D gene. Germline-derived CDR1 and CDR2 are MNHEY and SMNVEV (reference sequence). This CDR3 contains 13 residues. V was trimmed by 5 bases and J by 8 bases, leaving 14 bases between them. The CDR3 spells CASSLQDWGTQYF. Written as DNA, the CDR3 is TGTGCCAGCAGTCTTCAAGACTGGGGTACGCAGTATTTT.

Here the CDR3 DNA reads TGTGCCAGTAGTTGGGTGCGGAACTATGGCTACACCTTC. Encoded protein: CASSWVRNYGYTF. The chain employs TRBV19 and TRBJ1-2; D is unresolved. The CDR3 runs to 13 residues. Trimming took off 5 bases at V and 2 bases at J, with 9 bases between the two ends. Per the germline V gene, CDR1 is LNHDA and CDR2 is SQIVND (reference sequence).

The V call is TRBV6-4, the J call TRBJ2-2; 7 positions match TRBD2. The V gene end was trimmed by 2 bases and the J gene end by 4 bases; junction bases not matched to a gene: 1. The CDR3 has 14 amino acids. From germline, CDR1 is MRHNA and CDR2 SNTAGT. CDR3 sequence: CASSDGTTTGELFF. The CDR3 region has the DNA TGTGCCAGCAGTGACGGGACTACCACCGGGGAGCTGTTTTTT.

In the case of this clone: One end of the junction varies from germline; a read error may be responsible. The chain is built from TRBV6-6 and TRBJ1-5; weak D call: TRBD1 (5 bases). CDR3 length equals 11 residues. Per the germline V gene, CDR1 is MNHNY and CDR2 is SVGAGI (reference sequence). CDR3 sequence (DNA): TGTGCCAGCAGAGCCGGGACCCGGCCCTCCTTT. It is translated as CASRAGTRPSF.